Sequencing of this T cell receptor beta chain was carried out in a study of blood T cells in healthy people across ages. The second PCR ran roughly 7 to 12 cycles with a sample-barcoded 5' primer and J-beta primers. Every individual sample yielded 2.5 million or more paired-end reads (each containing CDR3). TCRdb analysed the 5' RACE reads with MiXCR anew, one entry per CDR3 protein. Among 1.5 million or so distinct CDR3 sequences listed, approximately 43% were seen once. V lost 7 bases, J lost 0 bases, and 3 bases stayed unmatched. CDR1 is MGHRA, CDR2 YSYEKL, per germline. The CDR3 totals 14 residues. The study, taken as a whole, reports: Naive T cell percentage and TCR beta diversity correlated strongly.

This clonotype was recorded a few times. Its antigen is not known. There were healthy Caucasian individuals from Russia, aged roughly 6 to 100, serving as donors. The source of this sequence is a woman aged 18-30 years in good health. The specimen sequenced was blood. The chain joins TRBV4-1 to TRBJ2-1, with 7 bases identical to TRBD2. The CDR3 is CASTLADSYNEQFF. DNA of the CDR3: TGCGCCAGCACTCTAGCGGACTCCTACAATGAGCAGTTCTTC.